This T cell receptor beta chain is drawn from a study of cytomegalovirus exposure and HLA in healthy donors (dated by TCRdb to the late 2010s). Background for the entire study: According to an earlier analysis of several hundred of the donors, 150 million to 200 million T cells yielded 117 million unique TCR beta sequences and 276 Gb of sequence data. In a later genetic analysis, genome-wide SNP genotypes for about 65% of the roughly 670 donors were used, and that subset was treated as a discovery cohort. Of the approximately 400 genotyped donors, roughly 80% were placed in the genetic ancestry cluster associated with self-reported Caucasian donors. All discovery cohort repertoires had been generated on a single sequencing platform. Class I and class II HLA loci were covered by the typing at four-digit resolution. Typing coverage differed by locus: A, B, C, DRB1 and DQB1 were typed in roughly 629-640 donors, DQA1 in approximately 520, DPA1 in 600 to 610, and DPB1 in just under 490. Because of strong linkage in the cohort, four or five DR-DQ haplotypes were treated as single units for association and clustering. Among about 400 genotyped donors of the cohort, an average of about 220,000 unique TCR beta nucleotide sequences was sequenced per donor, of which roughly 17% were non-productive. To predict cytomegalovirus infection status, the study combined high-throughput TCR immunosequencing, statistical association of individual TCRs with disease status, and machine learning. The study aimed to test whether signatures of past pathogen exposure could be identified by cataloging public T cell receptors. Donor age, sex, ethnicity and CMV serostatus were collected together with the repertoire data. About 280 gigabases of sequencing data and 75 million to 85 million unique TCR sequences made up an early release that covered several hundred HLA-typed donors. In addition to the first cohort of roughly 670 subjects, a separate validation cohort of under 150 different subjects was used. The study used immunosequencing to profile the T cell repertoires of more than 650 subjects and linked those repertoires to cytomegalovirus serostatus. In a later analysis, previously published TCR beta repertoires from roughly 710 donors were re-analyzed and high-resolution HLA genotyping was added so that TCR occurrence patterns could be studied. The later analysis used no new phenotypic data to find candidate immune exposures, relying instead on TCR beta sequences and their occurrence across donors. In an earlier analysis of a few hundred of the donors, high-throughput TCR beta sequencing was used to judge whether each TCR beta V gene segment behaved as functional or pseudogenic.

V loses 5 bases at its end and J loses 2 bases; junction bases beyond the gene matches: 1. Including cysteine and phenylalanine, the CDR3 has 14 amino acids. The DNA shown is the 42-base CDR3, in frame from base 1. For CDR1 and CDR2, the germline V gene lists SGHTA and FQGNSA. Overall study results and their limits: In a later genetic analysis, fewer N-insertions in productive TCRs were reported among donors in an Asian-associated ancestry cluster than the roughly 700-donor mean. According to the authors, the approach could potentially be generalized to other disease states and immunological phenotypes. The classifier was reported to diagnose cytomegalovirus status with high specificity and sensitivity in both the original and validation cohorts. A total of 164 TCR beta chains were listed by the study as associated with cytomegalovirus. A group of highly shared sequence variants was considered likely to be a technical artifact of the sequencing pipeline. When HLA alleles, especially DR and DQ, strongly co-occurred, attributing TCR associations to individual alleles was difficult. Because the 87-base-pair reads could not distinguish some IMGT-functional V segments, including TRBV6-2 and TRBV6-3, those segments were excluded. Correlated functional status among segregating V segments might be attributable to linkage disequilibrium, but an unknown experimental factor could not be ruled out. Three of the identified cytomegalovirus-associated TCR beta chains were confirmed in vitro to be specific for cytomegalovirus antigens. The cohort was sequenced for TCR beta chains only, and without alpha or paired-chain data the features that could be detected were limited. In an earlier analysis of more than 450 of the donors, most TCR beta V segments were observed in productive rearrangements about 87% or about 30% of the time, broadly matching IMGT annotations. According to a later analysis, most CMV-associated TCR beta chains appeared to be HLA-restricted, and the HLA associations seemed to be driven largely by CMV exposure. According to a later analysis, TCR association rates differed among HLA loci, with DRB1 alleles showing the most associated TCRs and HLA-C alleles showing the fewest. Across donors, most TCR sequences were observed very rarely, whereas some public TCRs were present in many individuals. A further reported finding was that TCR beta sequences accurately predicted the HLA-A and HLA-B alleles for most subjects in the first cohort. Because HLA typing was unavailable for some donors at each locus, only the typed subset was used in association tests. CMV serostatus was the only immune exposure information available for the cohort. Sequencing depth was assumed to be roughly uniform across donors in the presence/absence analyses, though that assumption may not hold. In a later analysis, around 17,000 TCR beta sequences were associated with specific HLA alleles at a false discovery rate of 0.05. A later analysis found that HLA-associated TCR beta chains were more clonally expanded and had lower generation probabilities than equally common non-associated chains. A later analysis reported that several top co-occurrence clusters appeared linked to parvovirus B19, influenza, CMV and Epstein-Barr virus. An association between a missense DCLRE1C variant and V-gene and J-gene trimming of TCR beta chains was found in a later genetic analysis and replicated in an independent cohort. The earlier analysis of approximately 540 of the donors excluded 15 to 20 rarely observed V segments, including chromosome 9 orphons, because counts were too low.

This clone was counted between two and nine times. Its antigen has not been determined. No base-level quality is on record; no much larger clone is a single base apart. The cohort comprised fewer than 700 healthy bone marrow donors. Cohort members were all nominally healthy when sampled, although unrecorded immune exposures were likely present. The donor tested CMV seronegative, placing the donor among the 352 seronegative members of the cohort. Every donor gave a peripheral blood sample, and the peripheral blood mononuclear cells from that sample were used for TCR beta sequencing. Genomic DNA extraction from the blood cell samples was performed with the Qiagen DNeasy Blood Extraction Kit. Library preparation used the immunoSEQ multiplex PCR assay. For the multiplex PCR, a mixture combining 60 forward primers for TCR Vbeta segments and 13 reverse primers for TCR Jbeta segments was used. The CDR3 region of rearranged TCR beta genes was amplified from genomic DNA by a multiplex PCR assay. On the Illumina HiSeq System, the amplified TCR beta libraries were sequenced as 87-base-pair reads. The source study handled its data this way. Across the 670 or so repertoires, a later analysis counted roughly 84 million unique TCR beta chains, around 11 million of which were shared by at least two donors. To remove PCR and sequencing errors, raw reads were error-corrected and collapsed into unique sequences using a nearest-neighbor algorithm that merged closely related sequences. V, D and J gene segments were assigned by aligning CDR3 sequences to IMGT reference sequences. Each retained sequence needed at least a six-nucleotide match to both a V gene segment and a J gene segment. Rearrangements were classified as productive when the CDR3 lacked stop codons and remained in frame with V and J, and all other rearrangements were classified as non-productive. Following IMGT convention, CDR3 was defined as the stretch from the second conserved V-encoded cysteine up to the conserved J-encoded phenylalanine. Sequences without an unambiguous match to a single V gene segment were excluded from the earlier analysis of about 600 of the donors. An earlier analysis of fewer than 750 of the donors classified V segments as functional when productive rearrangements were above 56.7% and as segregating when the standard deviation between donors was above 5%. A statistical classification framework was built for diagnosing cytomegalovirus status from the catalog of TCR beta chain sequences. In a later analysis, TCR nucleotide sequences were compared against IMGT/GENE-DB human TR gene sequences so that V and J genes could be assigned. Using the TCRdist pipeline, a later analysis assigned CDR3 sequences along with most-parsimonious VDJ recombination scenarios. A later analysis defined each TCR beta chain by its CDR3 amino acid sequence plus V-gene family, and excluded reads lacking a unique V-gene family. To address suspected cross-contamination and a sequencing artifact, a later analysis removed roughly 640 highly shared, low-generation-probability nucleotide sequences. In a later analysis, a clonal expansion index for each public chain was calculated from normalized within-repertoire ranks of inferred template counts. In a later analysis, generation probabilities were computed with a VDJ recombination model fitted to out-of-frame rearrangements, and the resulting probabilities were checked against IGoR. A later analysis scored TCR-TCR, TCR-HLA and TCR-CMV co-occurrence with hypergeometric tests, applying a repertoire-size bias correction to TCR pairs. False discovery rates were estimated in a later analysis by permuting HLA or CMV assignments 20 times. In a later analysis, co-occurring TCRs were grouped using DBSCAN, and TCRdist sequence similarity was added for clustering within HLA-allele-positive subsets. Repertoires with fewer than 30,000 or more than 120,000 public chains were left out of co-occurrence clustering, as were a handful of repertoires with anomalous nucleotide sharing. Not all clones reach the TCRdb copy of this immuneACCESS table, which keeps in-frame sequences only. Checked studies attribute under half of the gap to unresolved V genes and leave the rest unexplained. V and J calls and clone size follow that table, whereas D and trimming were derived from the DNA. For this sample there are some 85,000 clones; around 84% appear just once. About 2.4% of the sample rests with the top ten.

Sequencing was carried out using PBMCs. The sequence was collected from a woman aged 50 to 65 in good health and CMV-seronegative. The chain uses TRBV7-2 and TRBJ1-5; TRBD1 aligns with 9 central bases. The encoded CDR3 is CASSHRGRNQPQHF. The DNA sequence reads TGTGCCAGCAGCCACAGGGGGCGCAATCAGCCCCAGCATTTT.